These 27 T cell receptor beta chains were sequenced from one sample in a study of neoadjuvant anti-PD-1 for oral cavity cancer. The assay was immunoSEQ multiplex PCR, and TCRdb's table has in-frame clones only and misses some. Of about 14,000 clones in the sample, 65% to 80% were seen once. This sample's time point: after neoadjuvant nivolumab, at surgical resection. Sequenced material: PBMCs, taken after nivolumab (anti-PD-1) treatment. These receptors were collected from a person aged 35-79 years with oral cavity squamous cell carcinoma.

The chain recombines TRBV28 with TRBJ2-7, with D possibly matching TRBD2 (5 bases). The ends were cut back, 1 base at V and 7 bases at J, with 11 bases in the middle. CDR1 is MDHEN and CDR2 is SYDVKM in the germline V gene. The CDR3 spans 13 residues. CDR3 coding DNA: TGTGCCAGCAGTTTATCGCGGGCGCGAGAGCAGTACTTC. Protein sequence: CASSLSRAREQYF.

This rearrangement joins TRBV10-1 to TRBJ2-3; 10 nucleotides agree with TRBD2. The CDR3 length is 16 residues. Germline CDR1 is WNHNN and CDR2 is SYGVQD (reference sequence). The J segment lost 1 base and the V segment lost 3 bases, leaving 4 bases of the junction unmatched. The CDR3 loop reads CASSDTLAGGTDTQYF. The CDR3 DNA is TGCGCCAGCAGTGATACGCTAGCGGGGGGCACAGATACGCAGTATTTT.

J is TRBJ2-5 and V is TRBV25-1; TRBD2 matches 10 bases. Trimming cost V 3 bases and J 5 bases; bases outside gene matches: 15. Germline CDR1 and CDR2: MGHDK and SYGVNS. The CDR3 is 18 amino acids. The CDR3 region has the DNA TGTGCCAGCAGTGACAGAAGGCTAGCGGGAGTTTATGCGGAGACCCAGTACTTC. Translating gives CASSDRRLAGVYAETQYF.

The J gene is TRBJ1-5, the V gene TRBV19; D is undetermined. The CDR3 spans 14 residues. The ends were cut back, 5 bases at V and 0 bases at J, with 8 bases in the middle. From germline, CDR1 is LNHDA and CDR2 SQIVND (reference sequence). The CDR3 loop reads CASSYDYSNQPQHF. CDR3 in DNA: TGTGCCAGTAGTTATGATTATAGCAATCAGCCCCAGCATTTT.

The rearrangement joins TRBV4-2 to TRBJ2-3, with D hard to call. The germline V and J ends were trimmed by 4 bases and 5 bases, with 4 bases remaining between them. CDR1 is LGHNA, CDR2 YNFKEQ, per germline. This CDR3 is 11 amino acids long. CDR3 residues: CASSLGDTQYF. The CDR3 bases are TGTGCCAGCAGCCTTGGAGATACGCAGTATTTT.

This chain joins TRBV19 and TRBJ2-7; tentative D call: TRBD1 (5 bases). V was pared by 2 bases and J by 6 bases, with 17 bases between. CDR3 size: 15 residues. The germline V gene has CDR1 LNHDA and CDR2 SQIVND (reference sequence). CDR3 sequence reads: CASSISPTLRGEQYF. CDR3 coding DNA: TGTGCCAGTAGTATATCCCCGACTCTAAGGGGCGAGCAGTACTTC.

The rearrangement links TRBV5-1 to TRBJ1-1; 8 positions match TRBD1. Germline assignment: CDR1 SGHRS and CDR2 YFSETQ. The junction had 1 base not matched to a gene; V was cut back by 3 bases and J by 0 bases. This CDR3 is built from 14 residues. This chain's CDR3 is CASSWGQVNTEAFF. The CDR3 nucleotides read TGCGCCAGCAGCTGGGGACAGGTGAACACTGAAGCTTTCTTT.

The chain is built from TRBV11-3 and TRBJ2-7; a weak D match, TRBD2 (5 bases). The ends were cut back, 3 bases at V and 6 bases at J, with 12 bases in the middle. This CDR3 has 13 amino acids. Germline V lookup: CDR1 SGHNT, CDR2 YENEEA. The CDR3 coding sequence is TGTGCCAGCAGCTTGAGGGCTAGCACCGAGCAGTACTTC. It is translated as CASSLRASTEQYF.

The chain combines TRBV5-1 with TRBJ2-7, with D uncertain. The germline V gene encodes CDR1 SGHRS and CDR2 YFSETQ. The CDR3 has 13 residues. Trimming took off 4 bases at V and 4 bases at J, with 12 bases between the two ends. CDR3 in DNA: TGCGCCAGCAGCCCGCAGAGTGAATACGAGCAGTACTTC. It yields the protein CASSPQSEYEQYF.

The V gene is TRBV7-2, the J gene TRBJ1-5, with D hard to call. Germline V gives CDR1 SGHTA, CDR2 FQGNSA. This CDR3 has 13 residues. V was clipped by 1 base and J by 5 bases, with 6 bases between them. The CDR3 protein is CASSLVGDQPQHF. The DNA of the CDR3 is TGTGCCAGCAGCTTAGTCGGGGATCAGCCCCAGCATTTT.

This clone was detected a few times. The chain is built from TRBV19 and TRBJ1-4; D unclear. CDR3 length: 15 amino acids. Deletions cut 3 bases from V and 0 bases from J, with 8 bases between. The germline gives CDR1 LNHDA, CDR2 SQIVND (reference sequence). The CDR3 region is CASSIGQATNEKLFF. Written as DNA, the CDR3 is TGTGCCAGTAGTATCGGGCAAGCAACTAATGAAAAACTGTTTTTT.

The chain carries TRBV6-1 and TRBJ2-1; the D is unclear. The CDR3 has 15 amino acids. CDR1 and CDR2 from the germline V gene are MNHNS and SASEGT. V dropped 0 bases and J dropped 0 bases, with 6 bases sitting between them. The CDR3 here is CASSEAWGSYNEQFF. The CDR3 bases are TGTGCCAGCAGTGAAGCGTGGGGCTCCTACAATGAGCAGTTCTTC.

This sequence joins TRBV28 and TRBJ1-1, with D possibly TRBD1 on 5 matching bases. Germline loops: CDR1 MDHEN, CDR2 SYDVKM. V lost 6 bases and J 6 bases, leaving 11 bases between the germline ends. The CDR3 consists of 12 residues. The chain's CDR3 is CASRSGTPEAFF. The DNA for the CDR3 is TGTGCCAGCAGATCCGGGACGCCTGAAGCTTTCTTT.

This chain links TRBV5-6 with TRBJ1-6, with D hard to call. This CDR3 has 17 amino acids. Between the trimmed V and J ends, which lost 0 bases and 0 bases, there was a span of 10 bases. Germline V gene data show CDR1 as SGHDT and CDR2 as YYEEEE. The CDR3 is CASSLADSSSYNSPLHF. The CDR3 DNA follows: TGTGCCAGCAGCTTGGCAGACTCGAGCTCCTATAATTCACCCCTCCACTTT.

The chain links TRBV7-9 to TRBJ2-1, with 11 bases aligning to TRBD1. This CDR3 has 14 residues. The germline CDR1 and CDR2 sequences are SEHNR and FQNEAQ (reference sequence). Trimming cost V 6 bases and J 9 bases; bases outside gene matches: 7. The CDR3 reads CASSLPGTGGEQFF. Written as DNA, the CDR3 is TGTGCCAGCAGTCTACCAGGGACAGGGGGTGAGCAGTTCTTC.

The chain has TRBV4-1 and TRBJ2-3, with D possibly being TRBD2 (5 bases). Trimming took off 2 bases at V and 0 bases at J, with 12 bases between the two ends. Looked up from germline, CDR1 is MGHRA and CDR2 is YSYEKL. The CDR3 contains 16 residues. CDR3 coding DNA: TGCGCCAGCAGCCAAATGGGAAGCGGAAGCACAGATACGCAGTATTTT. This codes for CASSQMGSGSTDTQYF.

This clone appeared a few times. The chain couples TRBV4-1 to TRBJ1-5; possible D gene TRBD1, 5 bases. This CDR3 has 16 residues. CDR1 and CDR2 (germline): MGHRA, YSYEKL. V dropped 6 bases and J dropped 0 bases, with 15 bases sitting between them. CDR3 nucleotides: TGCGCCAGCAGAGATCGACAGACCTATAGCAATCAGCCCCAGCATTTT. It codes for CASRDRQTYSNQPQHF.

The chain uses TRBV5-8 and TRBJ1-4; D is undetermined. The germline CDR1 and CDR2 sequences are SGHTS and YDEGEE. V gave up 7 bases and J gave up 4 bases, with 8 bases separating them. This CDR3 is 12 amino acids long. The CDR3 here is CASVGSNEKLFF. CDR3 nucleotide sequence: TGTGCCAGCGTCGGCAGTAATGAAAAACTGTTTTTT.

The chain uses TRBV11-2 and TRBJ1-1; weak D call: TRBD1 (6 bases). CDR1 and CDR2 (germline): SGHAT, FQNNGV. This CDR3 has 12 amino acids. V lost 8 bases and J 3 bases, leaving 10 bases between the germline ends. CDR3: CASGGQHTEAFF. CDR3 nucleotides: TGTGCCAGCGGAGGACAGCACACTGAAGCTTTCTTT.

Note on this clone: This sample includes further DNA sequences coding for the same CDR3. The rearrangement uses TRBV9 and TRBJ1-1, with D perhaps matching TRBD1 (5 bases). V was pared by 0 bases and J by 0 bases, with 18 bases between. CDR1 is SGDLS and CDR2 is YYNGEE in the germline V gene. This CDR3 comprises 18 residues. The CDR3 loop reads CASSVGLSRGLMNTEAFF. The CDR3 region has the DNA TGTGCCAGCAGCGTAGGCCTATCTAGGGGACTCATGAACACTGAAGCTTTCTTT.

The gene calls are TRBV6-6 and TRBJ2-7; no firm D call. The CDR3 runs 13 residues. Per germline, CDR1 MNHNY and CDR2 SVGAGI (reference sequence). Trimming pared 2 bases from V and 3 bases from J, leaving 8 bases between. CDR3 DNA sequence: TGTGCCAGCAGTTACCAGGACGGCTACGAGCAGTACTTC. This translates into CASSYQDGYEQYF.

The chain couples TRBV7-9 to TRBJ1-1; 9 bases are shared with TRBD1. CDR3 length equals 18 residues. V was pared by 4 bases and J by 4 bases, with 16 bases of the junction left unmatched. The germline gives CDR1 SEHNR, CDR2 FQNEAQ (reference sequence). CDR3 nucleotide sequence: TGTGCCAGCAGCTGGGGAACCGGGACAGGGTGGCGAAGCACTGAAGCTTTCTTT. Its translation: CASSWGTGTGWRSTEAFF.

V and J are TRBV7-6 and TRBJ1-4, with D unresolved. V lost 6 bases to trimming and J lost 6 bases, with 14 bases between them. Germline CDR1 reads SGHVS; CDR2 reads FNYEAQ. This CDR3 is built from 14 residues. The CDR3 loop reads CASSSRRRDEKLFF. In DNA form, the CDR3 reads TGTGCCAGCAGTTCCCGACGGCGGGATGAAAAACTGTTTTTT.

The sample holds one count of this clone. This chain links TRBV5-1 with TRBJ2-3; TRBD1 aligns across 8 bases. Germline-derived CDR1 and CDR2 are SGHRS and YFSETQ. This CDR3 contains 15 residues. V lost 4 bases to trimming and J lost 4 bases; unmatched junction nucleotides: 8. The CDR3 loop reads CASSTQGAQSDTQYF. The CDR3 region has the DNA TGCGCCAGCAGCACCCAGGGGGCGCAGTCAGATACGCAGTATTTT.

The chain is built from TRBV6-1 and TRBJ1-1; D is ambiguous. Germline V CDR1 and CDR2: MNHNS, SASEGT. The V end was cut by 4 bases, the J end by 0 bases, with 15 bases between. This CDR3 spans 16 amino acids. CDR3 sequence reads: CASSVLPSGMNTEAFF. CDR3 sequence (DNA): TGTGCCAGCAGTGTACTTCCGAGTGGAATGAACACTGAAGCTTTCTTT.

The chain joins TRBV10-1 to TRBJ2-7; no reliable D call. In germline, CDR1 is WNHNN, CDR2 SYGVQD (reference sequence). Deletions cut 5 bases from V and 6 bases from J, with 17 bases between. The CDR3 has 14 amino acids. Here the CDR3 DNA reads TGCGCCAGCAGTCCCGACCTATCGCCTAGCGAGCAGTACTTC. It codes for CASSPDLSPSEQYF.

The V call is TRBV7-8, the J call TRBJ2-3, with 7 bases fitting TRBD2. Germline assignment: CDR1 SGHVS and CDR2 FQNEAQ. The CDR3 has 13 amino acids. Germline trimming cut 11 bases from V and 3 bases from J; bases unmatched to any gene: 8. The CDR3 protein is CAVTRLATDTQYF. CDR3 coding DNA: TGTGCCGTCACCCGACTAGCAACAGATACGCAGTATTTT.